The clone carrying this T cell receptor (beta chain) was observed a handful of times. Its antigen remains unknown. This record belongs to a study of Ad26.COV2.S vaccination and SARS-CoV-2 variants. Background on the study: Trial arm assignment for the donor was COV1001 Ad26.COV2.S. Doses of Ad26.COV2.S were injected into muscle once or twice, 56 days apart. Study-wide results and limits: Compared with placebo recipients, vaccine recipients had higher spike-specific TCR breadth. The TCR-based breadth and depth measures might underestimate overall T cell responses.

Sequencing used immunoSEQ multiplex PCR; TCRdb keeps in-frame clones, though not all of them. Of about 400,000 clones in the sample, around nine tenths were seen once. This CDR3 is 14 amino acids long. Germline CDR1 is SGHRS and CDR2 is YFSETQ. Trimming took 4 bases from V and 2 from J, leaving 13 bases between them. The treatment is: about 20 received Ad26.COV2.S at low or high dose, single or two shots; several received placebo; per-sample allocation not given. It was on day 63 after the first vaccine or placebo injection that samples were taken. The source material was peripheral blood, sampled in a trial of Ad26.COV2.S vaccine versus placebo. The V gene is TRBV5-1, the J gene TRBJ2-7; D gene unclear. The TCR originated in a person aged 18-60 years who received the Ad26.COV2.S COVID-19 vaccine or a placebo. The DNA for the CDR3 is TGCGCCAGCAGCCCTACCGGTCCTCCCTACGAGCAGTACTTC. The encoded protein is CASSPTGPPYEQYF.